The next 14 T cell receptor beta chains were all read from a single sample in a study of blood T cell repertoires in COVID-19. The protocol was immunoSEQ multiplex PCR, while the TCRdb copy is restricted to in-frame clones and leaves out a portion. In the table there are around 100,000 clones, more than 65% of which are singletons. Specimen: peripheral blood. The receptors here all came from a woman in her 70s with acute or convalescent COVID-19.

The rearrangement uses TRBV28 and TRBJ1-1, with TRBD1 as a possible D gene (5 bases). Trimming shortened V by 2 bases and J by 0 bases, and 7 bases separated the two germline ends. The CDR3 loop spans 14 amino acids. CDR1 MDHEN and CDR2 SYDVKM come from the germline V gene. The CDR3 sequence: CASSLGAVNTEAFF. The CDR3 region has the DNA TGTGCCAGCAGTTTAGGGGCTGTGAACACTGAAGCTTTCTTT.

J is TRBJ1-1 and V is TRBV15; 7 bases align to TRBD1. V trimming: 6 bases; J trimming: 4 bases; junction bases outside the gene matches: 11. CDR1 is LNHNV and CDR2 is YYDKDF in the germline V gene (reference sequence). The CDR3 is 15 amino acids. This CDR3 reads CATRYDRVEITEAFF. The CDR3 nucleotides read TGTGCCACCAGGTACGACAGGGTGGAGATCACTGAAGCTTTCTTT.

This clone appeared a few times. This chain joins TRBV5-1 and TRBJ2-2; tentative D call: TRBD1 (6 bases). Trimming took 0 bases from V and 0 from J, leaving 9 bases between them. The CDR3 totals 16 residues. Germline lookup yields CDR1 SGHRS and CDR2 YFSETQ. CDR3 sequence: CASSLEGTTNTGELFF. The CDR3 DNA sequence: TGCGCCAGCAGCTTGGAGGGGACAACGAACACCGGGGAGCTGTTTTTT.

As to this clone: One end of the junction varies from germline; a read error may be responsible. The CDR3 region is CASTQTDSYYGYTF. For the CDR3, the DNA is TGTGCCAGCACCCAAACCGACAGTTACTATGGCTACACCTTC. The chain combines TRBV3-1 (or the pseudogene TRBV3-2) with TRBJ1-2, with D possibly being TRBD1 (5 bases). CDR1 LGHDT and CDR2 YNNKEL come from the germline V gene (reference sequence). The CDR3 covers 14 residues.

This clone appeared a single time. The chain is built from TRBV28 and TRBJ2-7; a possible D gene is TRBD1 (6 bases). The CDR3 is 15 residues long. Germline CDR1 is MDHEN and CDR2 is SYDVKM. Deletions cut 3 bases from V and 7 bases from J, with 19 bases between. The CDR3 DNA reads TGTGCCAGCAGTTTGTCAGGGGTCACGATCCGGGAGCAGTACGTC. Amino acids: CASSLSGVTIREQYV.

CDR3 sequence: CASSLARAPGNTIYF. CDR3 nucleotide sequence: TGTGCCAGCAGCTTAGCGAGGGCTCCAGGAAACACCATATATTTT. The chain couples TRBV7-2 to TRBJ1-3; no definite D call. Trimming cost V 0 bases and J 4 bases, with 10 bases left between them. This CDR3 has 15 residues. CDR1 is SGHTA and CDR2 is FQGNSA in the germline V gene. Supplemented by reference TRBV7-2 and TRBJ1-3, the full variable domain reads GAGVSQSPSNKVTEKGKDVELRCDPISGHTALYWYRQSLGQGLEFLIYFQGNSAPDKSGLPSDRFSAERTGGSVSTLTIQRTQQEDSAVYLCASSLARAPGNTIYFGEGSWLTVV.

The gene calls are TRBV24-1 and TRBJ2-2; D possibly corresponds to TRBD1 (5 bases). The CDR3 totals 13 residues. Looked up from germline, CDR1 is KGHDR and CDR2 is SFDVKD. V was clipped by 7 bases and J by 7 bases, with 12 bases between them. As DNA, the CDR3 is TGTGCCACCAGGAGCCCAGGGATCGGGGAGCTGTTTTTT. Translating it yields CATRSPGIGELFF.

The gene calls are TRBV3-1 (or the pseudogene TRBV3-2) and TRBJ1-5, with a possible D match to TRBD1 (5 bases). Deletions cut 3 bases from V and 5 bases from J, with 8 bases between. This CDR3 has 13 amino acids. Germline CDR1 reads LGHDT; CDR2 reads YNNKEL (reference sequence). CDR3 coding DNA: TGTGCCAGCAGCCAGGGACTGGATCAGCCCCAGCATTTT. Amino acids: CASSQGLDQPQHF.

V gene TRBV18 combines with J gene TRBJ1-4, with 9 bases matching TRBD1. CDR1 is KGHSH, CDR2 LQKENI, per germline. The CDR3 is 15 residues long. The trim removed 0 bases at V and 4 bases at J, leaving 0 bases unmatched. The CDR3 reads CASSPPDRGNEKLFF. CDR3 DNA: TGTGCCAGCTCACCACCGGACAGGGGTAATGAAAAACTGTTTTTT.

The rearrangement joins TRBV28 to TRBJ1-2; possible D gene TRBD1, 5 bases. Trimming shortened V by 2 bases and J by 11 bases, and 15 bases separated the two germline ends. CDR3 size: 13 residues. Germline V gene data show CDR1 as MDHEN and CDR2 as SYDVKM. In nucleotides, the CDR3 is TGTGCCAGCAGTTTAACCCCGGCAGGGTCGTACACCTTC. Protein product: CASSLTPAGSYTF.

This clone was picked up one time. The rearrangement uses TRBV7-6 and TRBJ1-1; weak D call: TRBD1 (6 bases). V lost 0 bases and J lost 1, with 9 bases in between. Germline loops: CDR1 SGHVS, CDR2 FNYEAQ. CDR3 length: 15 amino acids. CDR3 DNA: TGTGCCAGCAGCTTAGCACAGGGCCCGAACACTGAAGCTTTCTTT. Translation gives CASSLAQGPNTEAFF.

The chain employs TRBV12-3 or TRBV12-4 and TRBJ1-2, with D tentatively TRBD1 (5 bases). The CDR3 contains 13 residues. Deletions cut 2 bases from V and 8 bases from J, with 12 bases between. CDR3 sequence reads: CASSLYGGEGYTF. CDR3 DNA sequence: TGTGCCAGCAGTTTATACGGAGGGGAAGGCTACACCTTC.

This clone has only a few counts. J is TRBJ2-7 and V is TRBV27; TRBD1 matches at 7 bases. CDR3 length equals 14 residues. Losses at the gene ends were 3 bases for V and 4 bases for J; bases not matched to a gene: 6. Germline CDR1 MNHEY, CDR2 SMNVEV (reference sequence). The DNA for the CDR3 is TGTGCCAGCAGTTTGCGACAGGGTCCGTACGAGCAGTACTTC. Its protein is CASSLRQGPYEQYF.

This clone was seen a few times. The J gene is TRBJ2-5, the V gene TRBV11-2; TRBD2 might be the D (6 bases). The CDR3 runs to 14 residues. Germline values: CDR1 SGHAT, CDR2 FQNNGV. V lost 4 bases, J lost 1 base, and 10 bases lay in between. The chain's CDR3 is CASSSLGGQETQYF. As DNA, the CDR3 is TGTGCCAGCAGCTCCTTGGGGGGCCAAGAGACCCAGTACTTC.